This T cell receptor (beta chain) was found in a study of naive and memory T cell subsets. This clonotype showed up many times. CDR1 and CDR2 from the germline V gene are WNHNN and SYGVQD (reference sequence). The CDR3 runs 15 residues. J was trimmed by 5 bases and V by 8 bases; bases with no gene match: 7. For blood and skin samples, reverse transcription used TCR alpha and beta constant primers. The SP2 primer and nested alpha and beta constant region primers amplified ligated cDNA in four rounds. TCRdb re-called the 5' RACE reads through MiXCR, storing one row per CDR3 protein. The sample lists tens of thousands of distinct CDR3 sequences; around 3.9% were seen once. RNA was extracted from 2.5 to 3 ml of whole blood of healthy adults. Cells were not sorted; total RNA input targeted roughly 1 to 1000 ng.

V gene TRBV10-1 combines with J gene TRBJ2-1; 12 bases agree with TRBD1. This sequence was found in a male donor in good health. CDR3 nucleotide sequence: TGCGCCAGCGGGGTGGGACAGGGGGCCAACAATGAGCAGTTCTTC. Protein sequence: CASGVGQGANNEQFF.